The next 4 T cell receptor beta chains were all read from a single sample in a study of CD4 and CD8 cells across lung adenocarcinoma regions. A single record per CDR3 protein comes from TCRdb applying MiXCR to the PCR reads. Of about 12,000 distinct CDR3 sequences in the sample, 53% are singletons; the top ten hold less than 40%. Material: CD8+ T cells from the center of a lung tumor. The receptors come from a female donor with lung adenocarcinoma. The CD4 and CD8 labels of this study may be unreliable.

To note about this clonotype: One end of the junction varies from germline; a read error may be responsible. The rearrangement joins TRBV11-2 to TRBJ2-3, with D perhaps matching TRBD2 (6 bases). In germline, CDR1 is SGHAT, CDR2 FQNNGV. The CDR3 totals 17 residues. The CDR3 protein is CGSSAGQVGTSTDTQYF. The CDR3, as DNA: TGTGGCAGCAGCGCGGGGCAGGTGGGCACTAGCACAGATACGCAGTATTTT.

This chain connects TRBV7-6 to TRBJ2-2; D uncertain. This CDR3 has 18 residues. Germline assignment: CDR1 SGHVS and CDR2 FNYEAQ. Trimming took off 1 base at V and 5 bases at J, with 20 bases between the two ends. The CDR3 DNA is TGTGCCAGCAGCTTAGTACTTCCGGGCCCTACTTCGACCGGGGAGCTGTTTTTT. This sequence encodes CASSLVLPGPTSTGELFF.

The DNA of the CDR3 is TGTGCCAGCAGTGAAGCAACGGCAGCAGAGACCCAGTACTTC. Amino acid sequence: CASSEATAAETQYF. The chain employs TRBV6-1 and TRBJ2-1; D ambiguous. The DNA end lines up better with TRBJ2-5; the J call may be wrong. CDR1 MNHNS and CDR2 SASEGT come from the germline V gene. This CDR3 has 14 residues.

On this clonotype: Relative to the germline gene, one junction end is altered; a read error may explain this. The chain employs TRBV6-1 and TRBJ2-5, with D unclear. TRBJ2-4 matches the DNA end more closely, so the J call is doubtful. This CDR3 comprises 14 residues. Looked up from germline, CDR1 is MNHNS and CDR2 is SASEGT. CDR3: CARRGDRDKDIQYF. CDR3 DNA sequence: TGTGCGAGGCGCGGAGACCGAGACAAAGACATTCAGTACTTC.